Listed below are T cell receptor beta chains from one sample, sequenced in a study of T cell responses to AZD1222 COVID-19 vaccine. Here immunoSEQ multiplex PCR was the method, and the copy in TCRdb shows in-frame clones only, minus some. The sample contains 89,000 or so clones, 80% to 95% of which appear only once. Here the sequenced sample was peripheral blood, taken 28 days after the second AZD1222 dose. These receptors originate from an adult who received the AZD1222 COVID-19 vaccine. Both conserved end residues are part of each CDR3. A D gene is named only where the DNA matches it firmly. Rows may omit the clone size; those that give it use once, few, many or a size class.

DNA: TGTGCCAGCAGCTTGGCGGGTGCAGAGACCCAGTACTTC; CDR3: CASSLAGAETQYF; J: TRBJ2-5; V: TRBV5-6; size: NA; D: NA
DNA: TGTGCCAGCAGCCGATCGGGAGGCTTAAGCACAGATACGCAGTATTTT; CDR3: CASSRSGGLSTDTQYF; J: TRBJ2-3; V: TRBV7-9; size: NA; D: TRBD2
DNA: TGTGCCATCAGTGAGTCCGCGCCCACAGGAGCTTTCTTT; CDR3: CAISESAPTGAFF; J: TRBJ1-1; V: TRBV10-3; size: NA; D: NA
DNA: TGCGCCAGCAGCGACCGGACTAGCTTTCGCACCGGGGAGCTGTTTTTT; CDR3: CASSDRTSFRTGELFF; J: TRBJ2-2; V: TRBV5-1; size: NA; D: TRBD2
DNA: TGTGCCAGCAGCGGCGGGGGGGGCAGCGGAGAGACCCAGTACTTC; CDR3: CASSGGGGSGETQYF; J: TRBJ2-5; V: TRBV5-4; size: NA; D: TRBD2
DNA: TGTGCCAGCAGACCTGTACAGGGACGGAACACTGAAGCTTTCTTT; CDR3: CASRPVQGRNTEAFF; J: TRBJ1-1; V: TRBV7-9; size: NA; D: NA
DNA: TGTGCCAGCAGCCTACGTCCCGCAGGGGAAAGGAGGTACGAGCAGTACTTC; CDR3: CASSLRPAGERRYEQYF; J: TRBJ2-7; V: TRBV27; size: NA; D: NA
DNA: TGCGCCAGCAGCTTGGCCATCGGTAGTAATTCACCCCTCCACTTT; CDR3: CASSLAIGSNSPLHF; J: TRBJ1-6; V: TRBV5-1; size: NA; D: NA
DNA: TGCGCCAGCAGCTTAACAGGGGCCTCTGGGGCCAACGTCCTGACTTTC; CDR3: CASSLTGASGANVLTF; J: TRBJ2-6; V: TRBV5-1; size: NA; D: TRBD1
DNA: TGTGCCAGCAGCTTGATGCGGAGCACAGATACGCAGTATTTT; CDR3: CASSLMRSTDTQYF; J: TRBJ2-3; V: TRBV7-2; size: NA; D: NA
DNA: TGTGCCAGCCGTTCGGATTTTAGCTCCTACAATGAGCAGTTCTTC; CDR3: CASRSDFSSYNEQFF; J: TRBJ2-1; V: TRBV7-2; size: NA; D: NA
DNA: TGTGCCAGCTCACCTCGACAGGGGATGAATAATTCACCCCTCCACTTT; CDR3: CASSPRQGMNNSPLHF; J: TRBJ1-6; V: TRBV18; size: NA; D: TRBD1
DNA: TGTGCCAGCAGGACAGGGAGTACTGAAGCTTTCTTT; CDR3: CASRTGSTEAFF; J: TRBJ1-1; V: TRBV12-3/TRBV12-4; size: NA; D: TRBD1
DNA: TGCGCCAGCAGCCAAGCGTCCCTAGGACTAGCGGGAGGACATGAGCAGTTCTTC; CDR3: CASSQASLGLAGGHEQFF; J: TRBJ2-1; V: TRBV4-1; size: NA; D: TRBD2
DNA: TGTGCCAGCAACACCTTGGGGGCGGGTAATTCACCCCTCCACTTT; CDR3: CASNTLGAGNSPLHF; J: TRBJ1-6; V: TRBV27; size: NA; D: NA
DNA: TGCGCCAGCAGCTTAGAGGGGATCCTGGGGTCTATCAGGGAGACCCAGTACTTC; CDR3: CASSLEGILGSIRETQYF; J: TRBJ2-5; V: TRBV5-1; size: NA; D: NA
DNA: TGTGCCAGCAGCTTAGTAGGAGGAGCGGGGCTCACCGGGGAGCTGTTTTTT; CDR3: CASSLVGGAGLTGELFF; J: TRBJ2-2; V: TRBV7-8; size: NA; D: TRBD2
DNA: TGTGCCAGCAAGGCGACAGGGACAGGCGCTTTCTTT; CDR3: CASKATGTGAFF; J: TRBJ1-1; V: TRBV6-5; size: NA; D: TRBD1
DNA: TGTGCCAGCAGCTTAACGGGACAGGCCAAGGTGGCAGCTTTCTTT; CDR3: CASSLTGQAKVAAFF; J: TRBJ1-1; V: TRBV5-6; size: NA; D: TRBD1
DNA: TGTGCCAGCAGTGGACTAGCGGGAGCCTACAATGAGCAGTTCTTC; CDR3: CASSGLAGAYNEQFF; J: TRBJ2-1; V: TRBV28; size: NA; D: TRBD2
DNA: TGTGCCAGCAGTCCCACCCCGGGGAGGACTAACTATGGCTACACCTTC; CDR3: CASSPTPGRTNYGYTF; J: TRBJ1-2; V: TRBV28; size: NA; D: NA
DNA: TGTGCCTGGAGCGCAATCGACAGGGGACCTGGCTACACCTTC; CDR3: CAWSAIDRGPGYTF; J: TRBJ1-2; V: TRBV30; size: NA; D: TRBD1
DNA: TGTGCCAGTAGTTCTGGGGGCTACGAGCAGTACTTC; CDR3: CASSSGGYEQYF; J: TRBJ2-7; V: TRBV19; size: NA; D: NA
DNA: TGTGCCAGCAGCTTATACACAGGGGACTATGGCTACACCTTC; CDR3: CASSLYTGDYGYTF; J: TRBJ1-2; V: TRBV7-9; size: NA; D: TRBD1
DNA: TGTGCCAGCAGTTACTCGGGCAGAGTGAACACTGAAGCTTTCTTT; CDR3: CASSYSGRVNTEAFF; J: TRBJ1-1; V: TRBV6-5; size: NA; D: NA
DNA: TGTGCCAGCTCACCACAAACGGCCAACACTGAAGCTTTCTTT; CDR3: CASSPQTANTEAFF; J: TRBJ1-1; V: TRBV18; size: once; D: NA
DNA: TGTGCCAGCAGTCTAAGATATGGCTACACCTTC; CDR3: CASSLRYGYTF; J: TRBJ1-2; V: TRBV6-5; size: NA; D: NA
DNA: TGCAGCGTTGACAGGGCTGACACTGAAGCTTTCTTT; CDR3: CSVDRADTEAFF; J: TRBJ1-1; V: TRBV29-1; size: NA; D: NA
DNA: TGTGCCAGCAGTAATAATCAGCCCCAGCATTTT; CDR3: CASSNNQPQHF; J: TRBJ1-5; V: TRBV6-2/TRBV6-3; size: NA; D: NA
DNA: TGTGCCAGCAGTGAAGCGGGCGGGACAGGGGTACGCGAGCAGTACTTC; CDR3: CASSEAGGTGVREQYF; J: TRBJ2-7; V: TRBV6-1; size: NA; D: TRBD1
DNA: TGTGCCACCAGTGCAGGACAGGGCAATGAGCAGTACTTC; CDR3: CATSAGQGNEQYF; J: TRBJ2-7; V: TRBV24-1; size: NA; D: TRBD1
DNA: TGTGCCAGCAGGCCGGGGGGGACGAACACTGAAGCTTTCTTT; CDR3: CASRPGGTNTEAFF; J: TRBJ1-1; V: TRBV6-5; size: once; D: NA
DNA: TGTGCCACCCATCGGGAATTGAACACTGAAGCTTTCTTT; CDR3: CATHRELNTEAFF; J: TRBJ1-1; V: TRBV10-3; size: NA; D: NA
DNA: TGTGCCACCAGTGATCGACAGAGCAATCAGCCCCAGCATTTT; CDR3: CATSDRQSNQPQHF; J: TRBJ1-5; V: TRBV24-1; size: NA; D: NA
DNA: TGTGCCAGCAGCTTGGCACGGTCCTCTGGAAACACCATATATTTT; CDR3: CASSLARSSGNTIYF; J: TRBJ1-3; V: TRBV5-4; size: NA; D: NA
DNA: TGTGCCAGCAGTCAAGACAGGGGGCGCCACACCGGGGAGCTGTTTTTT; CDR3: CASSQDRGRHTGELFF; J: TRBJ2-2; V: TRBV28; size: NA; D: TRBD1
DNA: TGTGCCAGTAGTATAGGGCTGGGTACCACTGAAGCTTTCTTT; CDR3: CASSIGLGTTEAFF; J: TRBJ1-1; V: TRBV19; size: NA; D: NA
DNA: TGCGCCAGCAGCTTGGGGACTAGCGGGTACGAGCAGTACTTC; CDR3: CASSLGTSGYEQYF; J: TRBJ2-7; V: TRBV5-1; size: NA; D: TRBD2